One TCR beta chain is described in this entry. This CDR3 contains 13 residues. Germline V gives CDR1 ENHRY, CDR2 SYGVKD. V shed 6 bases, J shed 4 bases, and the junction held 4 bases outside the gene matches. The data were taken from a study of blood T cell repertoires in COVID-19. Individuals drawn from around 24 US areas were about 18 to 89 years old. Generated by immunoSEQ multiplex PCR, the TCRdb table keeps only in-frame clones and is missing some. The profile covers a few hundred thousand clones, with about 86% appearing a single time and around 3.5% taken by the ten largest. The receptor comes from a man aged 50 to 59 who had recovered from COVID-19. The source material was PBMCs or T cells enriched from blood (not recorded which). V usage is TRBV10-3 and J usage is TRBJ1-1; 8 nucleotides match TRBD1. CDR3 in DNA: TGTGCCATCAGATCGACAGGGGTCACTGAAGCTTTCTTT. Protein: CAIRSTGVTEAFF.